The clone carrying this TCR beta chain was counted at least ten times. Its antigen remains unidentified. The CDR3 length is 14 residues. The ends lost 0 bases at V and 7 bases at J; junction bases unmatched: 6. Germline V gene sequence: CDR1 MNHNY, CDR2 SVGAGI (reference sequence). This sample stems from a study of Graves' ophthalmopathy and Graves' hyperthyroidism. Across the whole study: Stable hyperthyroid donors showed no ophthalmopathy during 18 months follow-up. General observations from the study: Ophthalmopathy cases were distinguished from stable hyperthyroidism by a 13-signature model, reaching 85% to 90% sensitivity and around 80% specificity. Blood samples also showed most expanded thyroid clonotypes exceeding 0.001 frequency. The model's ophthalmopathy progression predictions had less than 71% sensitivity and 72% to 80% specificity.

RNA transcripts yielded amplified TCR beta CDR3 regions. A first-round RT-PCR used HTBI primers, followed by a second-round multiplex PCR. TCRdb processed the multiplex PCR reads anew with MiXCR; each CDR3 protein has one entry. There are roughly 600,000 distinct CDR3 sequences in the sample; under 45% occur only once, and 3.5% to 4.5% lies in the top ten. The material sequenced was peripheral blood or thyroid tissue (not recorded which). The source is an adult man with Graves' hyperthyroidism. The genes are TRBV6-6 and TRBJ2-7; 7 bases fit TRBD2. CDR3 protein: CASSYSASGLEQYF. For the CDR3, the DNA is TGTGCCAGCAGTTACTCCGCTAGCGGTTTGGAGCAGTACTTC.